One and the same sample provided the 9 T cell receptor beta chains below, sequenced in a study of T cells in Graves' hyperthyroidism and ophthalmopathy. The source material, RNA transcripts, was used to amplify TCR beta CDR3 regions. An initial round of RT-PCR targeting the TCR CDR3 relied on the HTBI primer set. TCRdb re-called the multiplex PCR reads through MiXCR, storing one row per CDR3 protein. Of fewer than 450,000 distinct CDR3 sequences in the sample, over 12% were seen once. The sequencing input was blood. The receptors were gathered from a woman aged 55 to 70 with Graves' ophthalmopathy.

This clonotype has a handful of counts. V usage is TRBV28 and J usage is TRBJ1-4; possibly TRBD1 for D (5 bases). The germline CDR1 and CDR2 sequences are MDHEN and SYDVKM. The CDR3 is 14 residues long. V was cut by 2 bases and J by 8 bases, with 12 bases left in between. The CDR3 is CASSLSQGNEKLFF. DNA for the CDR3: TGTGCCAGCAGTTTAAGTCAGGGCAACGAAAAACTGTTTTTT.

This clonotype has a handful of counts. The V gene is TRBV7-9, the J gene TRBJ2-2; 7 nucleotides match TRBD1. Germline lookup yields CDR1 SEHNR and CDR2 FQNEAQ (reference sequence). Trimming at V came to 3 bases and at J to 1 base, leaving 8 bases not matched to a gene. The CDR3 length is 17 residues. The CDR3, as DNA: TGTGCCAGCAGCTTCCCCGCCGGGACAGTGAACACCGGGGAGCTGTTTTTT. As protein: CASSFPAGTVNTGELFF.

This rearrangement joins TRBV10-2 to TRBJ1-1, with 8 positions matching TRBD1. Germline CDR1 and CDR2: WSHSY and SAAADI. This CDR3 contains 15 residues. Unmatched junction bases numbered 9, after V lost 5 bases and J lost 4 bases. CDR3: CASSPRNRGGTEAFF. CDR3 coding DNA: TGCGCCAGCAGTCCACGGAACAGGGGGGGCACTGAAGCTTTCTTT.

The V and J genes are TRBV7-9 and TRBJ1-1, with TRBD1 identical over 7 bases. Germline V gene lookup returns CDR1 SEHNR and CDR2 FQNEAQ (reference sequence). The CDR3 has 15 residues. The ends lost 4 bases at V and 2 bases at J; junction bases unmatched: 7. CDR3 bases: TGTGCCAGCAGCTCTTCCCGACAGGGCAACACTGAAGCTTTCTTT. Encoded protein: CASSSSRQGNTEAFF.

The table lists this clonotype with many counts. The V call is TRBV6-2 or TRBV6-3, the J call TRBJ1-5; a possible D gene is TRBD1 (5 bases). Germline CDR1 reads MNHEY; CDR2 reads SVGEGT. V gave up 5 bases and J gave up 8 bases, with 19 bases separating them. The CDR3 has 15 amino acids. The CDR3 sequence: CASSLRGAIWEPQHF. The CDR3 DNA reads as TGTGCCAGCAGTCTTAGGGGTGCCATCTGGGAGCCCCAGCATTTT.

This clonotype was found many times. This chain links TRBV5-1 with TRBJ2-3; 14 bases are shared with TRBD2. The V segment lost 4 bases and the J segment 2 bases; nucleotides outside the gene matches: 9. The germline gives CDR1 SGHRS, CDR2 YFSETQ. The CDR3 length is 18 residues. The CDR3 spells CASSGGLAGGTLTDTQYF. The DNA for the CDR3 is TGCGCCAGCAGCGGTGGACTAGCGGGAGGCACACTCACAGATACGCAGTATTTT.

This clonotype occurred many times. CDR3 in amino acids: CASSTGTSSYEQYF. The CDR3, as DNA: TGTGCCAGCAGCACAGGGACTTCTTCCTACGAGCAGTACTTC. The chain is built from TRBV4-2 and TRBJ2-7; D is perhaps TRBD1 or TRBD2 (6 bases each). This CDR3 spans 14 amino acids. V was trimmed by 5 bases and J by 1 base, leaving 12 bases between them. CDR1 LGHNA and CDR2 YNFKEQ come from the germline V gene.

This clonotype was observed a few times. The chain recombines TRBV20-1 with TRBJ2-1; D is perhaps TRBD2 (6 bases). The germline V and J ends were trimmed by 5 bases and 5 bases, with 13 bases remaining between them. The CDR3 runs 13 residues. Per the germline V gene, CDR1 is DFQATT and CDR2 is SNEGSKA (reference sequence). The CDR3 here is CSAPGTFNNEQFF. The CDR3 DNA reads TGCAGTGCTCCCGGGACTTTTAACAATGAGCAGTTCTTC.

J is TRBJ2-7 and V is TRBV12-3 or TRBV12-4; D remains unclear. V lost 6 bases to trimming and J lost 2 bases, with 14 bases between them. The CDR3 consists of 14 residues. The CDR3 DNA sequence: TGTGCCAGCAGGCCAAGGACCTCCACCTACGAGCAGTACTTC. Its translation is CASRPRTSTYEQYF.